The 5 T cell receptor beta chains reported below all come from one sample, sequenced in a study of blood T cell repertoires in COVID-19. The table came from immunoSEQ multiplex PCR; TCRdb's copy has only in-frame clones and leaves some out. The table shows roughly 250,000 clones, with over 70% occurring only once. The specimen was PBMCs or T cells enriched from blood (not recorded which). Every receptor here comes from a woman in her thirties or forties who had been exposed to COVID-19.

The chain recombines TRBV25-1 with TRBJ2-1, with D unclear. This CDR3 has 14 residues. V lost 2 bases and J 3 bases, leaving 8 bases between the germline ends. Germline loops: CDR1 MGHDK, CDR2 SYGVNS. This CDR3 is CASSEVKNYNEQFF. The CDR3 DNA is TGTGCCAGCAGTGAAGTTAAAAACTACAATGAGCAGTTCTTC.

The rearrangement links TRBV3-1 (or the pseudogene TRBV3-2) to TRBJ1-5; 8 bases align to TRBD1. CDR1 is LGHDT, CDR2 YNNKEL, per germline (reference sequence). This CDR3 spans 13 amino acids. V gave up 3 bases and J gave up 5 bases; unmatched junction bases: 0. CDR3 sequence: CASSQDRDQPQHF. The CDR3 region has the DNA TGTGCCAGCAGCCAGGACAGGGATCAGCCCCAGCATTTT.

The rearrangement joins TRBV28 to TRBJ1-1; the match to TRBD1 covers 9 bases. Looked up from germline, CDR1 is MDHEN and CDR2 is SYDVKM. The J segment lost 2 bases and the V segment lost 7 bases, leaving 2 bases of the junction unmatched. CDR3 size: 13 residues. Here the CDR3 reads CASTGQGNTEAFF. CDR3 nucleotides: TGTGCCAGCACGGGACAGGGCAACACTGAAGCTTTCTTT. The full variable domain, its missing parts supplied by reference TRBV28 and TRBJ1-1, is DVKVTQSSRYLVKRTGEKVFLECVQDMDHENMFWYRQDPGLGLRLIYFSYDVKMKEKGDIPEGYSVSREKKERFSLILESASTNQTSMYLCASTGQGNTEAFFGQGTRLTVV.

The gene calls are TRBV6-4 and TRBJ2-2; 10 bases match TRBD2. CDR1 is MRHNA and CDR2 is SNTAGT in the germline V gene. CDR3 size: 17 residues. V shed 7 bases and J 2 bases; nucleotides not matched to a gene: 10. The DNA for the CDR3 is TGTGCCAGCAAAAGGTCCGGGACTAGCGATAACACCGGGGAGCTGTTTTTT. As protein: CASKRSGTSDNTGELFF.

The CDR3 region is CASRLRDRYNDEQFF. The CDR3 nucleotides read TGTGCCAGCAGACTCCGGGACAGGTATAACGATGAGCAGTTCTTC. This chain links TRBV27 with TRBJ2-1, with 8 bases lining up with TRBD1. Unmatched junction bases numbered 12, after V lost 6 bases and J lost 8 bases. CDR3 size: 15 residues. Germline values: CDR1 MNHEY, CDR2 SMNVEV (reference sequence).